These 22 T cell receptor beta chains share one sample of origin, sequenced in a study of response to subunit inactivated influenza vaccine. TCRdb independently ran MiXCR on the RT-PCR reads; one entry per CDR3 protein. Of around 480,000 distinct CDR3 sequences listed, approximately 15% are singletons. This specimen consisted of CD4+ T cells sorted from PBMCs, obtained about 23 months after vaccination. The receptors here all came from a man aged 50 to 69 who received an inactivated influenza vaccine.

The rearrangement uses TRBV15 and TRBJ2-7; tentative D call: TRBD2 (5 bases). The CDR3 spans 13 residues. The germline V gene has CDR1 LNHNV and CDR2 YYDKDF (reference sequence). Trimming cost V 8 bases and J 4 bases, with 15 bases left between them. The CDR3 sequence is CATRREGSYEQYF. In DNA form, the CDR3 reads TGTGCCACCCGGCGTGAGGGTAGTTACGAGCAGTACTTC.

V and J are TRBV5-5 and TRBJ1-6, with TRBD1 identical over 12 bases. Losses at the gene ends were 0 bases for V and 6 bases for J; bases not matched to a gene: 4. Germline V gives CDR1 SGHKS, CDR2 YYEKEE (reference sequence). The CDR3 covers 17 residues. In nucleotides, the CDR3 is TGTGCCAGCAGCTTGGAAGGGACAGGGGGCCCTAATTCACCCCTCCACTTT. Its protein product is CASSLEGTGGPNSPLHF. The complete variable domain, with remaining parts taken from reference TRBV5-5 and TRBJ1-6, reads DAGVTQSPTHLIKTRGQQVTLRCSPISGHKSVSWYQQVLGQGPQFIFQYYEKEERGRGNFPDRFSARQFPNYSSELNVNALLLGDSALYLCASSLEGTGGPNSPLHFGNGTRLTVT.

The V and J genes are TRBV3-1 and TRBJ2-5, with D unresolved. CDR3 length: 13 amino acids. Germline assignment: CDR1 LGHDT and CDR2 YNNKEL (reference sequence). V lost 3 bases and J lost 1, with 6 bases in between. The CDR3 region is CASSQRPQETQYF. As DNA, the CDR3 is TGTGCCAGCAGCCAGCGGCCCCAAGAGACCCAGTACTTC.

This clonotype appeared a few times. This rearrangement joins TRBV20-1 to TRBJ2-4; D possibly corresponds to TRBD2 (6 bases). Between the trimmed V and J ends, which lost 0 bases and 4 bases, there was a span of 16 bases. Germline CDR1 is DFQATT and CDR2 is SNEGSKA (reference sequence). The CDR3 sequence is 16 residues long. CDR3 sequence: CSARDRAQGGKNIQYF. In DNA form, the CDR3 reads TGCAGTGCTAGAGATCGGGCGCAGGGAGGAAAAAACATTCAGTACTTC.

The chain has TRBV5-1 and TRBJ2-3, with D possibly being TRBD1 (5 bases). The CDR3 consists of 14 residues. V was shortened by 4 bases and J by 4 bases, with 13 bases between the two germline ends. Germline CDR1 is SGHRS and CDR2 is YFSETQ. The CDR3: CASSDQGAPDTQYF. The CDR3 DNA reads as TGCGCCAGCAGCGACCAGGGTGCCCCAGATACGCAGTATTTT.

This rearrangement joins TRBV28 to TRBJ2-7, with TRBD2 matching 10 bases. This CDR3 spans 14 amino acids. V gave up 3 bases and J gave up 6 bases; unmatched junction bases: 5. The germline V gene encodes CDR1 MDHEN and CDR2 SYDVKM. The CDR3 loop reads CASSLLAGVGEQYF. The CDR3, as DNA: TGTGCCAGCAGTTTGCTAGCGGGGGTTGGCGAGCAGTACTTC.

V usage is TRBV7-3 and J usage is TRBJ2-1; possibly TRBD2 for D (5 bases). The V and J ends lost 5 bases and 5 bases respectively, with 10 bases between them. Germline CDR1 reads SGHTA; CDR2 reads FQGTGA. CDR3 length: 13 residues. The CDR3 loop is CASSPPGNNEQFF. The CDR3 nucleotides read TGTGCCAGCAGCCCCCCCGGGAACAATGAGCAGTTCTTC. The variable domain in full, completed from reference TRBV7-3 and TRBJ2-1, reads GAGVSQTPSNKVTEKGKYVELRCDPISGHTALYWYRQSLGQGPEFLIYFQGTGAADDSGLPNDRFFAVRPEGSVSTLKIQRTERGDSAVYLCASSPPGNNEQFFGPGTRLTVL.

This clonotype appeared a few times. The chain uses TRBV7-2 and TRBJ2-4, with 8 bases that match TRBD2. The CDR3 is made up of 14 amino acids. Trimming cost V 5 bases and J 8 bases; bases outside gene matches: 8. Germline CDR1 and CDR2: SGHTA and FQGNSA. The CDR3: CASSPGLAGDIQYF. CDR3 sequence (DNA): TGTGCCAGCAGCCCAGGACTAGCTGGGGACATTCAGTACTTC. Together with reference TRBV7-2 and TRBJ2-4, the CDR3 gives the full variable domain: GAGVSQSPSNKVTEKGKDVELRCDPISGHTALYWYRQSLGQGLEFLIYFQGNSAPDKSGLPSDRFSAERTGGSVSTLTIQRTQQEDSAVYLCASSPGLAGDIQYFGAGTRLSVL.

This clonotype occurred a few times. This chain uses TRBV12-3 or TRBV12-4 with TRBJ2-3; D not certain. This CDR3 contains 14 residues. V gave up 5 bases and J gave up 1 base, with 10 bases separating them. The CDR3 DNA reads as TGTGCCAGCAGTCCTAATGCGGGCACAGATACGCAGTATTTT. Protein sequence: CASSPNAGTDTQYF.

This rearrangement joins TRBV11-2 to TRBJ2-5; maybe TRBD2 (6 bases). The CDR3 totals 19 residues. In germline, CDR1 is SGHAT, CDR2 FQNNGV. V was clipped by 1 base and J by 2 bases, with 23 bases between them. CDR3 protein: CASSLVGGFLAATQETQYF. In DNA, the CDR3 is TGTGCCAGCAGCTTAGTTGGTGGATTCTTAGCGGCTACTCAAGAGACCCAGTACTTC. Together with reference TRBV11-2 and TRBJ2-5, the CDR3 gives the full variable domain: EAGVAQSPRYKIIEKRQSVAFWCNPISGHATLYWYQQILGQGPKLLIQFQNNGVVDDSQLPKDRFSAERLKGVDSTLKIQPAKLEDSAVYLCASSLVGGFLAATQETQYFGPGTRLLVL.

The chain recombines TRBV29-1 with TRBJ2-3; 9 nucleotides match TRBD2. The CDR3 loop spans 15 amino acids. Per germline, CDR1 SQVTM and CDR2 ANQGSEA. J lost 4 bases, V lost 4 bases, and 9 bases had no gene match. The CDR3 DNA follows: TGCAGCGTTGCTCATCAGCGGGGGGTCGCAGATACGCAGTATTTT. Translated: CSVAHQRGVADTQYF.

The chain uses TRBV20-1 and TRBJ1-1, with TRBD1 as a possible D gene (6 bases). V lost 5 bases and J 1 base, leaving 14 bases between the germline ends. Germline V gene lookup returns CDR1 DFQATT and CDR2 SNEGSKA (reference sequence). The CDR3 covers 14 residues. CDR3 sequence reads: CSADIAGQNTEAFF. CDR3 nucleotide sequence: TGCAGTGCTGACATCGCGGGACAGAACACTGAAGCTTTCTTT.

There are many counts of this clonotype. For the CDR3, the DNA is TGCAGTGCCCCCAGTACGGGACTCCCCACGAATGAGCAGTTCTTC. Amino acids: CSAPSTGLPTNEQFF. The chain employs TRBV20-1 and TRBJ2-1; the D gene is possibly TRBD2 (6 bases). CDR3 size: 15 residues. Trimming took off 6 bases at V and 7 bases at J, with 22 bases between the two ends. Germline CDR1 reads DFQATT; CDR2 reads SNEGSKA (reference sequence).

This clonotype has just a few counts. The V gene is TRBV29-1, the J gene TRBJ2-4; tentative D call: TRBD2 (5 bases). The germline V gene encodes CDR1 SQVTM and CDR2 ANQGSEA. This CDR3 has 13 amino acids. V dropped 5 bases and J dropped 0 bases, with 8 bases sitting between them. The CDR3 loop reads CSVQSGAKNIQYF. The CDR3 coding sequence is TGCAGCGTTCAGAGCGGAGCCAAAAACATTCAGTACTTC.

This clonotype came up many times. One end of the junction varies from germline; a read error may be responsible. J is TRBJ2-7 and V is TRBV5-1; 7 nucleotides align to TRBD1. The CDR3 covers 14 residues. Germline loops: CDR1 SGHRS, CDR2 YFSETQ. Written as DNA, the CDR3 is TGTGCCAGCAGCTTAGGGGGCGGCTCCTACGAGCAGTACTTC. It encodes CASSLGGGSYEQYF.

This clonotype occurred a few times. The CDR3 DNA reads TGTGCCAGCAAATCAACAGGGTTAACTTTCTTT. Translating it yields CASKSTGLTFF. J is TRBJ1-1 and V is TRBV2; D possibly corresponds to TRBD1 (6 bases). CDR1 SNHLY and CDR2 FYNNEI come from the germline V gene. Trimming pared 7 bases from V and 12 bases from J, leaving 15 bases between. The CDR3 spans 11 residues.

The chain carries TRBV7-3 and TRBJ2-1; D is unclear. Germline-derived CDR1 and CDR2 are SGHTA and FQGTGA. The CDR3 contains 13 residues. V dropped 5 bases and J dropped 9 bases, with 14 bases sitting between them. In DNA form, the CDR3 reads TGTGCCAGCAGCCCTGACTCGTGGGGTGAGCAGTTCTTC. This codes for CASSPDSWGEQFF.

This clonotype occurred many times. The J gene is TRBJ2-5, the V gene TRBV12-3 or TRBV12-4, with 9 nucleotides matching TRBD1. The CDR3 totals 15 residues. V was pared by 6 bases and J by 5 bases, with 10 bases of the junction left unmatched. This chain's CDR3 is CASSPGQGIVETQYF. The CDR3 coding sequence is TGTGCCAGCAGCCCAGGACAGGGGATAGTGGAGACCCAGTACTTC.

This clonotype turned up a few times. The chain uses TRBV24-1 and TRBJ1-5; weak D call: TRBD1 (6 bases). This CDR3 is 13 amino acids long. Germline V gene lookup returns CDR1 KGHDR and CDR2 SFDVKD. V was cut by 4 bases and J by 7 bases, with 10 bases left in between. This CDR3 reads CATSEGTYQPQHF. The CDR3 DNA reads TGTGCCACCAGTGAAGGGACATACCAGCCCCAGCATTTT.

This clonotype came up a few times. The chain combines TRBV7-2 with TRBJ2-7; TRBD2 matches at 12 bases. This CDR3 is built from 16 residues. The ends lost 4 bases at V and 6 bases at J; junction bases unmatched: 10. Germline CDR1 is SGHTA and CDR2 is FQGNSA. The CDR3 DNA is TGTGCCAGCAGCTCGTCCACGACTAGCGGGAGTCTCGAGCAGTACTTC. This codes for CASSSSTTSGSLEQYF.

V and J are TRBV4-2 and TRBJ2-1; either TRBD1 or TRBD2 may supply D (5 bases each). Germline V gene lookup returns CDR1 LGHNA and CDR2 YNFKEQ. The CDR3 runs to 15 residues. The V end lost 1 base, the J end lost 0 bases, and 7 bases lay between the germline ends. The CDR3 here is CASSQGGNSYNEQFF. CDR3 DNA: TGTGCCAGCAGCCAAGGGGGGAACTCCTACAATGAGCAGTTCTTC.

CDR3 amino acids: CASSPRDRVKGGELFF. CDR3 nucleotide sequence: TGTGCCAGCAGCCCAAGGGACAGGGTTAAGGGCGGGGAGCTGTTTTTT. The genes are TRBV3-1 and TRBJ2-2; 9 nucleotides align to TRBD1. The CDR3 runs to 16 residues. After removal of 4 bases from V and 7 bases from J, the junction contained 10 bases not matched to a gene. In germline, CDR1 is LGHDT, CDR2 YNNKEL (reference sequence). Supplemented by reference TRBV3-1 and TRBJ2-2, the full variable domain reads DTAVSQTPKYLVTQMGNDKSIKCEQNLGHDTMYWYKQDSKKFLKIMFSYNNKELIINETVPNRFSPKSPDKAHLNLHINSLELGDSAVYFCASSPRDRVKGGELFFGEGSRLTVL.